The present entry profiles one T cell receptor (beta chain) with its context. The antigen is unknown. The sample originates from a study of blood T cells in healthy people across ages. Study-level findings and limits: Per million T cells, TCR beta diversity dropped roughly linearly as age increased. Higher diversity and more naive CD4+ cells were features of long-lived donors, compared to aged donors.

From germline, CDR1 is LNHDA and CDR2 SQIVND (reference sequence). CDR3 length: 14 amino acids. Trimming took 6 bases from V and 4 from J, leaving 14 bases between them. A second roughly 6 to 11 cycle PCR used barcoded and J-beta primers. A single record per CDR3 protein comes from TCRdb applying MiXCR to the 5' RACE reads. Of some 750,000 distinct CDR3 sequences listed, around a fifth are singletons. This clonotype was sampled from a man in his 70s in good health. The specimen sequenced was blood. This chain connects TRBV19 to TRBJ2-3, with a possible D match to TRBD2 (6 bases). The CDR3 nucleotides are TGTGCCAGTAGCGGGACTCGCTCTCCAGATACGCAGTATTTT. Amino acid sequence: CASSGTRSPDTQYF.